This TCR beta chain was observed in a study of identical twins. Study conclusions and caveats: Instead of following the same donors, the conclusions were based on cross-sectional statistical analysis. There was an excess of low generation probability in the out-of-frame alpha sequences that twins shared.

TCRdb ran MiXCR on the 5' RACE reads and lists one entry per CDR3 protein. The table has about 470,000 distinct CDR3 sequences, 24% seen once. For this clonotype: Its matching antigen is unknown.

Per germline, CDR1 SGHRS and CDR2 YFSETQ. The V end was cut by 5 bases, the J end by 1 base, with 13 bases between. The CDR3 totals 15 residues. This sample also appeared in a second study, on T cells expressing NK-cell markers. From that second work: The study left the HCMV specificity of expanded NKG2C+ T cell clones unresolved.

This TCR came from a young woman in good health. The source material was CD4+ T cells sorted from blood. The chain is built from TRBV5-1 and TRBJ2-4, with D possibly being TRBD1 (7 bases). CDR3 in amino acids: CASREGASAKNIQYF. The CDR3 coding sequence is TGCGCCAGCAGGGAGGGGGCTTCGGCCAAAAACATTCAGTACTTC.